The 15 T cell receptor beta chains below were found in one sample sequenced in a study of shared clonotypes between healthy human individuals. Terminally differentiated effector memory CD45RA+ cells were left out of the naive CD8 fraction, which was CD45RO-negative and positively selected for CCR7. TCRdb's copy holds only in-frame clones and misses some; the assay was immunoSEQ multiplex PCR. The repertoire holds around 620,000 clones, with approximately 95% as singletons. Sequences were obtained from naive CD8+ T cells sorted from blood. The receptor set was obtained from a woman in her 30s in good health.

The CDR3 loop is CASSLTLGTNEQFF. CDR3 DNA sequence: TGTGCCAGCAGCTTAACGTTAGGGACGAATGAGCAGTTCTTC. The genes are TRBV7-3 and TRBJ2-1; D tentatively reads TRBD1 or TRBD2 (5 bases each). V was pared by 0 bases and J by 7 bases, with 10 bases between. This CDR3 is built from 14 residues. Germline CDR1 reads SGHTA; CDR2 reads FQGTGA.

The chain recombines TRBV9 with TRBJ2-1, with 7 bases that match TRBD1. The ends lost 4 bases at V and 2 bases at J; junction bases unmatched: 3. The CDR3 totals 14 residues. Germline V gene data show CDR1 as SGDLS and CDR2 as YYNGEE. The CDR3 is CASSPTGTYNEQFF. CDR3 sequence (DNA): TGTGCCAGCAGCCCGACAGGGACCTACAATGAGCAGTTCTTC.

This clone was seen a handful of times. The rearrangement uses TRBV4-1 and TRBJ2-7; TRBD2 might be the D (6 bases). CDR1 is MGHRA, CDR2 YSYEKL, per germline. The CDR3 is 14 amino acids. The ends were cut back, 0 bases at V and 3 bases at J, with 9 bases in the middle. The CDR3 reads CASSQDAGFYEQYF. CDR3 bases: TGCGCCAGCAGCCAAGATGCGGGGTTCTACGAGCAGTACTTC.

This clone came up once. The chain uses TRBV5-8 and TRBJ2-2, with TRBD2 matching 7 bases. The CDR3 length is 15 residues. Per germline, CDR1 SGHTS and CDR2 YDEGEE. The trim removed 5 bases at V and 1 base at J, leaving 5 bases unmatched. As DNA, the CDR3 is TGTGCCAGCAGTCCGAAGCGGGAGAACACCGGGGAGCTGTTTTTT. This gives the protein CASSPKRENTGELFF.

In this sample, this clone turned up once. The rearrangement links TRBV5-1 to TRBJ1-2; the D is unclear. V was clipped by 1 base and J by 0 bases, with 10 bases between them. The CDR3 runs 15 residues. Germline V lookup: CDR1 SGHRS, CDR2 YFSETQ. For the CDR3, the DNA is TGCGCCAGCAGCTTGAGTAGTCGCTCTAACTATGGCTACACCTTC. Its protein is CASSLSSRSNYGYTF.

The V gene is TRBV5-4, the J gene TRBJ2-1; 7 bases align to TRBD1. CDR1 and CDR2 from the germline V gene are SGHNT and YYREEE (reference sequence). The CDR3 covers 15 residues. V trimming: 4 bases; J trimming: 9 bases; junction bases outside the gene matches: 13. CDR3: CASSPGATQGFEQFF. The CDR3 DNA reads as TGTGCCAGCAGCCCGGGCGCCACACAGGGGTTTGAGCAGTTCTTC.

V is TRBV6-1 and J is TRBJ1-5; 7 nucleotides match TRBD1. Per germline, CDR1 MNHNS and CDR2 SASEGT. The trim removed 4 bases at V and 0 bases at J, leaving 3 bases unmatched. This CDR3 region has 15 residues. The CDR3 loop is CASSVYRGSNQPQHF. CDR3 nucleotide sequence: TGTGCCAGCAGTGTCTACAGGGGTAGCAATCAGCCCCAGCATTTT.

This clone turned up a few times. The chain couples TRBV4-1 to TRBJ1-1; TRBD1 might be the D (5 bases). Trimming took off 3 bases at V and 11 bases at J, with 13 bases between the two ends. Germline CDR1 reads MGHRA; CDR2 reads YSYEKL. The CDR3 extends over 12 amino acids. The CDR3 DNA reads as TGCGCCAGCAGCCACCAGGGTTACGAGGCTTTCTTT. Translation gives CASSHQGYEAFF.

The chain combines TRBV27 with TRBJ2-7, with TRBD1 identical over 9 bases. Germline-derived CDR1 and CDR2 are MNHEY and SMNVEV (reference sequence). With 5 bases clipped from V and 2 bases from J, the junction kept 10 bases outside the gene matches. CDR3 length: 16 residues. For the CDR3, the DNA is TGTGCCAGCAGTCACCCACCGGGACAGGGAACCTACGAGCAGTACTTC. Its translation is CASSHPPGQGTYEQYF.

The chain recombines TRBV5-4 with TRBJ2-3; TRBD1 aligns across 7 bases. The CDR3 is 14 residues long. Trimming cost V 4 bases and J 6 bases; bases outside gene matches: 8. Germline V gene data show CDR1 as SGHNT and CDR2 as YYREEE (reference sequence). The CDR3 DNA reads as TGTGCCAGCAGCCCCCCCGAGGGGGCGGATACGCAGTATTTT. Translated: CASSPPEGADTQYF. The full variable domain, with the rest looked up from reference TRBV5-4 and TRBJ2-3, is ETGVTQSPTHLIKTRGQQVTLRCSSQSGHNTVSWYQQALGQGPQFIFQYYREEENGRGNFPPRFSGLQFPNYSSELNVNALELDDSALYLCASSPPEGADTQYFGPGTRLTVL.

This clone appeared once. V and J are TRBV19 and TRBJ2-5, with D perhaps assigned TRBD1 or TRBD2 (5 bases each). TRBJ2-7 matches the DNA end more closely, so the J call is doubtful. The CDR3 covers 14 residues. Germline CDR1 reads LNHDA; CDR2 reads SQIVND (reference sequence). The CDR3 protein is CASRPFEGSYEQYF. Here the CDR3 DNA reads TGTGCCAGTAGACCCTTTGAGGGGAGCTACGAGCAGTACTTC.

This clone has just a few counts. CDR3 amino acids: CASSYSTASYGYTF. The CDR3 DNA sequence: TGTGCCAGCAGCTATAGTACAGCATCCTATGGCTACACCTTC. The V gene is TRBV13, the J gene TRBJ1-2; D is undetermined. Germline assignment: CDR1 PRHDT and CDR2 FYEKMQ (reference sequence). V lost 4 bases, J lost 4 bases, and 13 bases lay in between. The CDR3 length is 14 residues.

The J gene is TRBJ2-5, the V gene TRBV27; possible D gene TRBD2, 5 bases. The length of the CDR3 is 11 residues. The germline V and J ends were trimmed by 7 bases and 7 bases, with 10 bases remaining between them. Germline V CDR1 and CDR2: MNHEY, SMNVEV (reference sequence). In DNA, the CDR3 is TGTGCCAGCACCCACCGGGGGACCCAGTACTTC. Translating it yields CASTHRGTQYF.

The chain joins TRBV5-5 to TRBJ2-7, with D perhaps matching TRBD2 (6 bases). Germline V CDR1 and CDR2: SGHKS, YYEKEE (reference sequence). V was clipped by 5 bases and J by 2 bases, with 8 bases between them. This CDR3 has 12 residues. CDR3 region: CASRGGAYEQYF. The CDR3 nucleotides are TGTGCCAGCAGGGGCGGGGCCTACGAGCAGTACTTC.

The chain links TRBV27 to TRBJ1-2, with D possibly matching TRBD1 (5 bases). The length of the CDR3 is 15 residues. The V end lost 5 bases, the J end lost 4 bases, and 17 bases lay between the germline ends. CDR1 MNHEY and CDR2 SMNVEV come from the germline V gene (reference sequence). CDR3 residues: CASSPTPTAGYGYTF. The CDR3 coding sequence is TGTGCCAGCAGTCCAACCCCGACAGCCGGCTATGGCTACACCTTC.